This T cell receptor (beta chain) was recovered during a study of blood T cell repertoires in COVID-19. Assay: immunoSEQ multiplex PCR; the TCRdb copy retains only in-frame clones and omits some. The table records 270,000 or so clones, roughly nine tenths of them present only once. V was trimmed by 6 bases and J by 12 bases, leaving 20 bases between them. The CDR3 sequence is 13 residues long. From germline, CDR1 is LNHDA and CDR2 SQIVND (reference sequence). The specimen was peripheral blood. The clonotype comes from a woman younger than 45 with COVID-19, enrolled during active disease. The V call is TRBV19, the J call TRBJ1-1; D possibly corresponds to TRBD1 (6 bases). The CDR3 here is CASSVRDQGNTFF. As DNA, the CDR3 is TGTGCCAGTAGCGTCCGGGACCAGGGGAATACTTTCTTT.